This record covers a single TCR beta chain. Antigen: not known. The data derive from a study of cytomegalovirus exposure and HLA in healthy donors. Findings and limits, study-wide: Previous analysis showed most TCR beta V segments were productive about 87% or about 30% of the time. Cytomegalovirus-associated TCR beta chains were listed, numbering 150 to 200. A likely sequencing artifact accounted for one observed cluster of highly shared sequence variants.

Germline V gene lookup returns CDR1 ENHRY and CDR2 SYGVKD. The CDR3 spans 15 residues. V lost 6 bases, J lost 1 base, and 3 bases stayed unmatched. 13 Jbeta primers and 60 Vbeta primers were used for the PCR. The repertoire was sequenced with immunoSEQ multiplex PCR; TCRdb's copy has only in-frame clones and lacks some. This listing includes around 190,000 clones. Though probably carrying unrecorded immune exposures, donors were nominally healthy at sampling. The sequencing input was PBMCs. The receptor was derived from a woman in her twenties or thirties in good health and CMV-seropositive. The V call is TRBV10-3, the J call TRBJ2-5; 12 nucleotides agree with TRBD2. CDR3 loop: CAIRGTSGLQETQYF. The CDR3 DNA is TGTGCCATCAGAGGGACTAGCGGGCTCCAAGAGACCCAGTACTTC.